This is a list of T cell receptor beta chains from one sample in a study of T cell repertoires in cytomegalovirus infection. Antigen specificity for these receptors is unknown. TCRdb ran MiXCR on the reads and lists one entry per CDR3 protein. The table lists 650,000 to 900,000 distinct CDR3 sequences, 32% of them singletons, with over 10% in the top ten. The material sequenced was cultured CD8+ T cells from PBMCs, taken from culture after CMV antigen stimulation. These receptors were taken from a human donor in good health (CMV status not recorded). Some clones in this sample may be carry-over from other donors' samples. Each CDR3 is given with its conserved first and last residue. A D gene is named only where the DNA matches it firmly. Size is stated for part of the rows, as once, few or many counts, or as a class when the clone is expanded.

v_call	j_call	d_call	clone_size	cdr3_aa	cdr3_nt
TRBV20-1	TRBJ2-2	TRBD2	once	CSAPTSGEQSNTGELFF	TGCAGTGCGCCGACTAGCGGGGAACAATCGAACACCGGGGAGCTGTTTTTT
TRBV7-9	TRBJ1-4	TRBD1	few	CASSSTLRTGQDEKLFF	TGTGCCAGCAGCTCCACGCTCCGGACAGGCCAGGATGAAAAACTGTTTTTT
TRBV10-3	TRBJ1-1	-	once	CAISRTDMMNTKAFF	TGTGCCATCAGTAGGACAGACATGATGAACACTAAAGCTTTCTTT
TRBV11-2	TRBJ1-2	-	few	CASSPWGDEGEFEGYTF	TGTGCCAGCAGCCCCTGGGGGGATGAGGGGGAATTTGAGGGCTACACCTTC
TRBV7-9	TRBJ2-5	TRBD2	many	CASSLNLAGARGETQYF	TGTGCCAGCAGCTTGAATCTAGCGGGGGCCCGGGGAGAGACCCAGTACTTC
TRBV9	TRBJ2-3	-	-	CASSFESKRTDTQYF	TGTGCCAGCAGCTTCGAGAGTAAGCGCACAGATACGCAGTATTTT
TRBV6-1	TRBJ1-1	-	-	CASSTPVGTEAFF	TGTGCCAGCAGTACGCCGGTTGGGACTGAAGCTTTCTTT
TRBV7-9	TRBJ1-2	-	many	CASSLGVGNYGYTF	TGTGCCAGCAGCTTAGGGGTTGGCAACTATGGCTACACCTTC
TRBV19	TRBJ2-1	-	few	CASSIGPAGNNEQFF	TGTGCCAGTAGTATAGGCCCGGCAGGGAACAATGAGCAGTTCTTC
TRBV27	TRBJ2-7	TRBD1	-	CASGWQGAQGEQYF	TGTGCCAGCGGCTGGCAGGGGGCGCAGGGCGAGCAGTACTTC
TRBV6-7	TRBJ1-5	-	-	CASSYIREQGYQPQHF	TGTGCCAGCAGTTACATCCGGGAACAGGGTTATCAGCCCCAGCATTTT
TRBV4-1	TRBJ1-1	TRBD1	-	CASSQTTGITEAFF	TGCGCCAGCAGCCAGACGACAGGGATCACTGAAGCTTTCTTT
TRBV7-9	TRBJ1-5	-	-	CASSLSQSNQPQHF	TGTGCCAGCAGCTTGAGTCAGAGCAATCAGCCCCAGCATTTT
TRBV27	TRBJ2-3	TRBD2	-	CASSFRLAGGATDTQYF	TGTGCCAGCAGTTTCCGACTAGCGGGGGGAGCCACAGATACGCAGTATTTT
TRBV20-1	TRBJ2-5	TRBD1	few	CSAPGQGWETQYF	TGCAGTGCCCCGGGACAGGGCTGGGAGACCCAGTACTTC
TRBV6-1	TRBJ1-1	-	-	CASHPGRFMGGTEAFF	TGTGCCAGCCATCCGGGACGCTTCATGGGGGGCACTGAAGCTTTCTTT
TRBV6-1	TRBJ2-7	TRBD1	few	CASSPTGFSYEQYF	TGTGCCAGCAGTCCGACAGGGTTTTCCTACGAGCAGTACTTC
TRBV15	TRBJ2-1	-	-	CATSGDRDFNEQFF	TGTGCCACCAGCGGCGACAGGGACTTCAATGAGCAGTTCTTC
TRBV19	TRBJ2-1	-	-	CASSIVAGRDNEQFF	TGTGCCAGTAGTATAGTTGCGGGGCGGGACAATGAGCAGTTCTTC
TRBV27	TRBJ2-1	-	few	CASSLDSAYNEQFF	TGTGCCAGCAGTCTGGATTCAGCTTACAATGAGCAGTTCTTC
TRBV5-4	TRBJ1-2	-	-	CASSPRGVRGYGYTF	TGTGCCAGCAGCCCAAGGGGGGTCCGCGGCTATGGCTACACCTTC
TRBV6-6	TRBJ2-1	-	-	CASTWSVEGRNNEQFF	TGTGCCAGCACCTGGTCGGTGGAGGGCCGAAACAATGAGCAGTTCTTC
TRBV7-2	TRBJ2-1	-	-	CASSLYEGSYNEQFF	TGTGCCAGCAGCCTATACGAGGGCTCCTACAATGAGCAGTTCTTC
TRBV4-1	TRBJ2-7	TRBD1	-	CASSQDRGQGTLQYF	TGCGCCAGCAGCCAAGATAGGGGACAGGGGACCTTGCAGTACTTC
TRBV27	TRBJ2-7	TRBD2	-	CASSLSGTSGAYEQYF	TGTGCCAGCAGTTTATCAGGGACTAGCGGGGCCTACGAGCAGTACTTC
TRBV5-1	TRBJ1-2	-	-	CASSAENRDGYTF	TGCGCCAGCAGCGCGGAAAACAGGGATGGCTACACCTTC
TRBV5-1	TRBJ2-2	-	few	CASSLLPGGRPNTGELFF	TGCGCCAGCAGCTTGCTACCGGGGGGCCGACCGAACACCGGGGAGCTGTTTTTT
TRBV12-3/TRBV12-4	TRBJ1-3	-	many	CASSPPGGHSSGNTIYF	TGTGCCAGCAGTCCTCCGGGGGGTCACTCCTCTGGAAACACCATATATTTT
TRBV20-1	TRBJ1-2	TRBD1	-	CSAPQGTGPNGYTF	TGCAGTGCGCCACAAGGGACAGGGCCGAATGGCTACACCTTC
TRBV6-1	TRBJ1-5	-	few	CASTGLLSNQPQHF	TGTGCCAGCACCGGACTTCTTAGCAATCAGCCCCAGCATTTT
TRBV19	TRBJ1-1	-	-	CASRTARGRLTEAFF	TGTGCCAGTAGAACCGCCCGGGGGCGTTTAACTGAAGCTTTCTTT
TRBV10-3	TRBJ2-2	-	-	CAITSFGTETNTGELFF	TGTGCCATCACTAGCTTCGGGACGGAAACGAACACCGGGGAGCTGTTTTTT
TRBV6-8	TRBJ1-2	-	-	CASSHELDAGYTF	TGTGCCAGCAGCCATGAACTGGACGCTGGCTACACCTTC
TRBV12-3/TRBV12-4	TRBJ2-1	TRBD2	many	CASSLIGTSAFF	TGTGCCAGCAGTTTAATTGGGACTAGCGCGTTCTTC
TRBV6-5	TRBJ2-5	-	few	CASSYEGLVQETQYF	TGTGCCAGCAGTTACGAGGGACTCGTCCAAGAGACCCAGTACTTC
TRBV27	TRBJ1-1	-	few	CASSLLNPEGTTEAFF	TGTGCCAGCAGTTTATTGAATCCCGAGGGTACGACTGAAGCTTTCTTT
TRBV7-2	TRBJ1-1	-	-	CASSLEGDSAAFF	TGTGCCAGCAGCTTAGAGGGGGACTCGGCGGCTTTCTTT
TRBV20-1	TRBJ2-3	TRBD2	-	CSARGGGGGPSADTQYF	TGCAGTGCTAGAGGGGGGGGCGGGGGGCCATCTGCAGATACGCAGTATTTT
TRBV12-5	TRBJ1-1	TRBD1	-	CASGFGTGTGDTEAFF	TGTGCTAGTGGTTTTGGCACCGGGACAGGGGACACTGAAGCTTTCTTT
TRBV12-3/TRBV12-4	TRBJ1-2	-	-	CASSSRDYGYTF	TGTGCCAGCAGTTCCCGGGACTATGGCTACACCTTC
TRBV6-6	TRBJ1-2	TRBD1	few	CASSNWDRGDGYTF	TGTGCCAGCAGTAACTGGGACAGGGGGGATGGCTACACCTTC
TRBV10-3	TRBJ2-6	TRBD1	few	CAIMGGASTGGISGANVLTF	TGTGCCATCATGGGAGGGGCTTCGACAGGGGGAATCTCTGGGGCCAACGTCCTGACTTTC
TRBV19	TRBJ1-1	TRBD1	many	CASSIQRGTGDTEAFF	TGTGCCAGTAGTATTCAAAGGGGGACAGGGGACACTGAAGCTTTCTTT
TRBV6-2/TRBV6-3	TRBJ2-3	TRBD1	-	CASSYSGQVADTQYF	TGTGCCAGCAGTTACTCGGGACAGGTGGCAGATACGCAGTATTTT
TRBV28	TRBJ1-2	-	few	CASSLVDSEAPNYGYTF	TGTGCCAGCAGTTTGGTAGATAGCGAAGCCCCTAACTATGGCTACACCTTC
TRBV20-1	TRBJ1-2	-	-	CSARGEAQDYGYTF	TGCAGTGCTAGAGGAGAGGCACAGGACTATGGCTACACCTTC
TRBV7-4	TRBJ2-7	TRBD1	few	CASSSTGTGGEEPSYEQYF	TGTGCCAGCAGCTCGACCGGGACAGGGGGCGAAGAACCCTCCTACGAGCAGTACTTC
TRBV5-6	TRBJ2-1	TRBD2	few	CASSFGLAGGPEHNEQFF	TGTGCCAGCAGCTTCGGACTAGCGGGGGGCCCCGAACACAATGAGCAGTTCTTC
TRBV4-1	TRBJ1-1	-	-	CASSQDQGSGTEAFF	TGCGCCAGCAGCCAAGATCAGGGGAGCGGCACTGAAGCTTTCTTT
TRBV19	TRBJ2-1	-	-	CASSIGSPDNEQFF	TGTGCCAGTAGTATAGGGTCACCAGACAATGAGCAGTTCTTC
TRBV7-3	TRBJ2-1	-	-	CASSHSPVSSYNELFF	TGTGCCAGCAGCCATTCCCCAGTTAGCTCCTACAATGAGCTGTTCTTC
TRBV6-1	TRBJ1-1	-	-	CASRHRAQIEAFF	TGTGCCAGCAGGCACAGGGCCCAGATAGAAGCTTTCTTT
TRBV7-9	TRBJ2-7	-	few	CASSPPGTHEQYF	TGTGCCAGCAGCCCTCCAGGGACTCACGAGCAGTACTTC
TRBV12-3/TRBV12-4	TRBJ1-1	-	-	CASTDGPSISMNTEAFF	TGTGCCAGCACAGACGGGCCTTCCATATCCATGAACACTGAAGCTTTCTTT
TRBV14	TRBJ2-1	-	-	CASSPEGPLAGYNEQFF	TGTGCCAGCAGCCCGGAAGGGCCCCTCGCGGGGTACAATGAGCAGTTCTTC
TRBV27	TRBJ2-1	-	few	CASSLSTGGQSSYNEQFF	TGTGCCAGCAGTTTATCCACGGGGGGCCAAAGCTCCTACAATGAGCAGTTCTTC
TRBV5-1	TRBJ1-1	-	-	CASSLDGAPEAFF	TGCGCCAGCAGCTTGGACGGGGCCCCTGAAGCTTTCTTT
TRBV6-6	TRBJ1-1	-	few	CASRERGGELAEAFF	TGTGCCAGCAGGGAACGGGGGGGCGAACTAGCTGAAGCTTTCTTT
TRBV19	TRBJ2-5	TRBD1	-	CASSIGPGQGIYQETQYF	TGTGCCAGTAGTATAGGTCCGGGACAGGGAATATACCAAGAGACCCAGTACTTC
TRBV19	TRBJ1-2	TRBD1	-	CATCYRQGRSYTF	TGTGCCACTTGTTACCGACAGGGTCGGAGCTACACCTTC